This TCR beta chain was sequenced in a study of cytomegalovirus exposure and HLA in healthy donors. Primers: 60 Vbeta forward and 13 Jbeta reverse. Using immunoSEQ multiplex PCR, the repertoire was profiled, and TCRdb retains in-frame clones only, with some absent. Of 72,000 or so clones listed, around 78% are singletons. In germline, CDR1 is SGHRS, CDR2 YFSETQ. CDR3 length: 16 amino acids. The V end lost 4 bases, the J end lost 7 bases, and 20 bases lay between the germline ends. This clonotype was sampled from a man aged 18-30 years in good health and CMV-seropositive. Sample: PBMCs. The rearrangement links TRBV5-1 to TRBJ2-2; maybe TRBD2 (6 bases). CDR3 sequence reads: CASSRESGAWVGELFF. The CDR3 nucleotides are TGCGCCAGCAGCCGGGAGTCTGGGGCTTGGGTCGGGGAGCTGTTTTTT.